The rows below give T cell receptor beta chains drawn from one sample of a study of OX40 agonist ivuxolimab in advanced cancers. Here immunoSEQ multiplex PCR was the method, and the copy in TCRdb shows in-frame clones only, minus some. The repertoire holds about 50,000 clones, with approximately 86% as singletons. This material consisted of CD4+ or CD8+ T cells sorted from blood, taken in a trial of the OX40 agonist ivuxolimab. All receptors come from an adult with an advanced solid tumor such as melanoma, head and neck, liver or kidney cancer. CDR3s include the opening cysteine and the closing phenylalanine or tryptophan. The D gene is left open where the match is weak.

j_call,v_call,d_call,cdr3_aa
TRBJ2-6,TRBV30,NA,CVWRQQGTSGANVLTF
TRBJ2-3,TRBV2,NA,CASSDTDTQYF
TRBJ2-7,TRBV7-3,TRBD2,CASSLSGGPQYEQYF
TRBJ2-5,TRBV5-6,NA,CASSLEWREETQYF
TRBJ1-2,TRBV19,TRBD1,CASKPVDRANYGYTF
TRBJ1-5,TRBV10-3,NA,CAISSGGTGGNQPQHF
TRBJ2-1,TRBV14,NA,CASSPARGVKDYNEQFF
TRBJ2-1,TRBV7-3,NA,CASSRQATSSYNEQFF
TRBJ2-7,TRBV19,NA,CASRLRDLSSYEQYF
TRBJ2-1,TRBV5-1,TRBD2,CASSFSGTTQQQFF
TRBJ2-5,TRBV5-6,TRBD2,CASSVSGGDSGTQYF